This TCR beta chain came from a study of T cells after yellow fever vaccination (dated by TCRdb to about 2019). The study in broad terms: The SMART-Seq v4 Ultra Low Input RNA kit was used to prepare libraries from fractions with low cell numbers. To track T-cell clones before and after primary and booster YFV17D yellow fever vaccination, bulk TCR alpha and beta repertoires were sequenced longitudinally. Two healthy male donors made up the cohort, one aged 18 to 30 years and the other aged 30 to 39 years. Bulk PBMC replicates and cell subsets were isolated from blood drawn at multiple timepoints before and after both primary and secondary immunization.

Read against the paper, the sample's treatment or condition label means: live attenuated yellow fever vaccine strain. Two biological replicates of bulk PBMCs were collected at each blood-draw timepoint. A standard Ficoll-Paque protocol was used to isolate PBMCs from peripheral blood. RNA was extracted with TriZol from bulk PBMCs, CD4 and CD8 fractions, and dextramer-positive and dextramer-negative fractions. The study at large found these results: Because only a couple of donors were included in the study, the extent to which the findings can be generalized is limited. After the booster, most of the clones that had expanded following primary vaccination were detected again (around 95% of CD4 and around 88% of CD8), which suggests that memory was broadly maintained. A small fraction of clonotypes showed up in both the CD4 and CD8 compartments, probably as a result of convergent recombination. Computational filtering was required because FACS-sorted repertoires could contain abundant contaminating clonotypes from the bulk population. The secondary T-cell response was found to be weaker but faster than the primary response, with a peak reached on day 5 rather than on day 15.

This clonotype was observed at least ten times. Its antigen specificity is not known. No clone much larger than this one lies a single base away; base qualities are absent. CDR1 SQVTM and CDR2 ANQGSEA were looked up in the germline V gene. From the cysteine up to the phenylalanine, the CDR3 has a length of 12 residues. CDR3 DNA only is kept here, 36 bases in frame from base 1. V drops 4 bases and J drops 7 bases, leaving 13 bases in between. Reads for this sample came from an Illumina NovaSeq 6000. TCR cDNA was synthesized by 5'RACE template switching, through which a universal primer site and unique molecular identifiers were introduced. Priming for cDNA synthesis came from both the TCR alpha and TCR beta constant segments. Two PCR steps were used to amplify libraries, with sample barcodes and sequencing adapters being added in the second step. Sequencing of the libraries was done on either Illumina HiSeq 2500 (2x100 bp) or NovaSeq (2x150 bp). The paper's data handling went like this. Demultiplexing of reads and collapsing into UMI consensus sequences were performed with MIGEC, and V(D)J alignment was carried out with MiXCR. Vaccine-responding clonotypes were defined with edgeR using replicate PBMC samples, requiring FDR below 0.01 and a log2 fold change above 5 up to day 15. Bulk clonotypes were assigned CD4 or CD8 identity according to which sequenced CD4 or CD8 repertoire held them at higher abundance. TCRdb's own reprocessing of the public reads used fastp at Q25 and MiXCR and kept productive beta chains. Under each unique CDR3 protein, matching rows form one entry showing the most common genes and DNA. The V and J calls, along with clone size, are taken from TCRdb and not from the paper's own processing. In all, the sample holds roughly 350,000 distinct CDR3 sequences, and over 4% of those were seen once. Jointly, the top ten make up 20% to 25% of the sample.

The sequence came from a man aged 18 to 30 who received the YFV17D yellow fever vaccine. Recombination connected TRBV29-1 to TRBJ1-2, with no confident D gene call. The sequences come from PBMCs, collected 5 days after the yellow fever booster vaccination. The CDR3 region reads CSVVPGDRGYTF. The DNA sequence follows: TGCAGCGTTGTTCCGGGCGACCGTGGCTACACCTTC.